This TCR beta chain was retrieved from a study of blood T cell repertoires in COVID-19 (TCRdb year 2020). For the study in its entirety: Collaborator samples came from the United States, Italy and Spain and covered acute and convalescent phases of COVID-19. Deeply sampled blood TCRbeta repertoires from subjects exposed to, actively infected with, or recovered from COVID-19 were included in the dataset. Samples came from the ongoing ImmuneRACE study (first 160 participants) plus 1,254 subjects from 6 global collaborators. The prospective study material was composed of cDNA or gDNA derived from T cells, B-cell-depleted T cells, or PBMCs. Where available, HLA class I and class II types were taken from metadata supplied by the sample provider and were not determined by assay-based typing. The repertoires were made available in a free public database intended to serve as a resource for research on the immune response to SARS-CoV-2. The sample metadata nearly always contained a de-identified subject ID, COVID-19 status, age in years and sex. Results and caveats for the whole study, not just this receptor: The quantity of clinical and demographic metadata differed by source and by participant and was supplied without curation.

The immunoSEQ Assay, a bias-controlled multiplex PCR, was used to amplify TCRbeta CDR3 regions from genomic DNA. Per the original workflow: The number of nucleated cells in each sample was estimated from the amplification of reference gene primers within the assay. To quantify the absolute abundance of each unique TCRbeta CDR3 rearrangement, sequence reads were collapsed and filtered. For each sample, productive Simpson clonality was calculated as the square root of Simpson's diversity index over productive rearrangements. TCRdb carries this immuneACCESS record with in-frame sequences only. Its versions omit some clonotypes, under half of them owing to an unresolved V gene in the studies checked, with the rest unexplained. The V and J calls and the clone size are those of that table, but D and trimming were determined from the DNA. For this sample the table gives roughly 160,000 clones, of which approximately 84% were detected only once. The ten biggest clones cover roughly 1% of the sample.

To note about this clone: Its antigen is still unknown. No base-level quality is on record; no much larger clone is a single base apart.

The collaborating institutions used their own protocols to collect whole blood in K2EDTA tubes. Collaborator samples were shipped for TCRbeta analysis as frozen whole blood, isolated PBMCs, or DNA extracted from either sample type. The junction shows trimming of 4 bases on V and 5 bases on J, plus 17 bases between the germline ends. CDR3 length: 16 amino acids, cysteine to phenylalanine. The sequence is cut down to CDR3 DNA, 48 bases in frame from base 1. The germline V gene (reference sequence) sets CDR1 to MNHEY and CDR2 to SMNVEV. The material sequenced was peripheral blood. This sequence originates from a man aged 40-55 years with acute or convalescent COVID-19. Recombination connected TRBV27 to TRBJ2-2; TRBD1 might be the D gene, on 6 matching bases. The CDR3 region reads CASSSGANGRTGELFF. The bases read TGTGCCAGCAGTTCAGGGGCCAACGGGCGAACCGGGGAGCTGTTTTTT.